These 32 T cell receptor beta chains were sequenced from one sample in a study of control samples from healthy donors and cancer patients. This table comes from immunoSEQ multiplex PCR, and its TCRdb copy is limited to in-frame clones, with some not included. The repertoire holds some 130,000 clones, with about nine tenths as singletons. Sample: blood. All receptors come from a man in his forties or fifties in good health.

Comment on this clone: The sample contains more than one DNA sequence encoding this CDR3. The chain joins TRBV19 to TRBJ2-1; D may correspond to TRBD1 or TRBD2 (5 bases each). From germline, CDR1 is LNHDA and CDR2 SQIVND (reference sequence). The CDR3 loop spans 14 amino acids. Trimming cost V 1 base and J 1 base, with 5 bases left between them. Here the CDR3 reads CASSIGGSYNEQFF. CDR3 DNA sequence: TGTGCCAGTAGTATAGGGGGGTCCTACAATGAGCAGTTCTTC.

This chain links TRBV6-2 or TRBV6-3 with TRBJ2-1; 15 bases are shared with TRBD2. The CDR3 runs to 17 residues. J gave up 8 bases and V 4 bases, and 9 bases lay outside the gene matches. CDR1 is MNHEY, CDR2 SVGEGT, per germline. CDR3 coding DNA: TGTGCCAGCAGTTTGTGGACTAGCGGGAGGGTAACTGATGAGCAGTTCTTC. This sequence encodes CASSLWTSGRVTDEQFF.

The CDR3 region is CASSWGTWGYEQYF. The DNA of the CDR3 is TGTGCCAGCAGTTGGGGGACATGGGGGTACGAGCAGTACTTC. This chain joins TRBV28 and TRBJ2-7, with D perhaps TRBD1 (6 bases). CDR3 length: 14 amino acids. The V gene lost 4 bases and the J gene lost 4 bases, with 14 bases spanning the gap. The germline gives CDR1 MDHEN, CDR2 SYDVKM. The full variable domain, completed using reference TRBV28 and TRBJ2-7, is DVKVTQSSRYLVKRTGEKVFLECVQDMDHENMFWYRQDPGLGLRLIYFSYDVKMKEKGDIPEGYSVSREKKERFSLILESASTNQTSMYLCASSWGTWGYEQYFGPGTRLTVT.

The chain employs TRBV7-8 and TRBJ1-3, with TRBD1 matching over 7 bases. The V gene end was trimmed by 4 bases and the J gene end by 4 bases; junction bases not matched to a gene: 10. CDR3 size: 16 residues. Germline CDR1 and CDR2: SGHVS and FQNEAQ. The CDR3 reads CASSYGSGGAGNTIYF. For the CDR3, the DNA is TGTGCCAGCAGCTACGGTTCAGGGGGAGCGGGAAACACCATATATTTT.

The V call is TRBV5-1, the J call TRBJ1-1; possible D gene TRBD1, 6 bases. V lost 4 bases, J lost 0 bases, and 13 bases lay in between. The germline CDR1 and CDR2 sequences are SGHRS and YFSETQ. This CDR3 is built from 15 residues. DNA of the CDR3: TGCGCCAGCAGCCCAGGTGGGGGGCTGAACACTGAAGCTTTCTTT. Its protein is CASSPGGGLNTEAFF.

The gene calls are TRBV5-4 and TRBJ2-5, with TRBD2 matching over 8 bases. Germline CDR1 is SGHNT and CDR2 is YYREEE (reference sequence). The CDR3 has 14 residues. V lost 2 bases, J lost 4 bases, and 4 bases stayed unmatched. This CDR3 is CASSLFGGGETQYF. CDR3 DNA: TGTGCCAGCAGCTTATTCGGGGGGGGAGAGACCCAGTACTTC.

V usage is TRBV5-1 and J usage is TRBJ2-7; D not resolved. Germline CDR1 reads SGHRS; CDR2 reads YFSETQ. There are 13 residues in the CDR3. V lost 0 bases and J 2 bases, leaving 6 bases between the germline ends. The CDR3 coding sequence is TGCGCCAGCAGCTTGGGGCCTCCCTACGAGCAGTACTTC. It is translated as CASSLGPPYEQYF.

This chain joins TRBV10-3 and TRBJ1-6; no clear D. V lost 2 bases, J lost 7 bases, and 12 bases lay in between. In germline, CDR1 is ENHRY, CDR2 SYGVKD. This CDR3 comprises 15 residues. The chain's CDR3 is CAISEASAGNSPLHF. DNA of the CDR3: TGTGCCATCAGTGAGGCCTCAGCGGGGAATTCACCCCTCCACTTT.

The gene calls are TRBV2 and TRBJ1-2; D is possibly TRBD1 (5 bases). CDR1 is SNHLY and CDR2 is FYNNEI in the germline V gene. CDR3 length: 15 residues. V was shortened by 6 bases and J by 8 bases, with 22 bases between the two germline ends. This CDR3 is CASRGDGKAARGYTF. For the CDR3, the DNA is TGTGCCAGCAGGGGGGACGGGAAGGCCGCCCGCGGCTACACCTTC.

The rearrangement links TRBV2 to TRBJ1-2; no clear D gene. V lost 6 bases and J 4 bases, leaving 12 bases between the germline ends. From germline, CDR1 is SNHLY and CDR2 FYNNEI. The CDR3 has 13 residues. The DNA of the CDR3 is TGTGCCAGCAGAGCAGACGGGATCTATGGCTACACCTTC. Translation: CASRADGIYGYTF.

This sequence joins TRBV19 and TRBJ1-1, with D perhaps matching TRBD1 (6 bases). Germline V gene sequence: CDR1 LNHDA, CDR2 SQIVND (reference sequence). Trimming stripped 9 bases from V and 4 bases from J, with 21 bases between. CDR3 size: 15 residues. CDR3 in amino acids: CASDPGEGFVTEAFF. The CDR3 DNA sequence: TGTGCCAGCGATCCAGGGGAAGGGTTCGTCACTGAAGCTTTCTTT.

The J gene is TRBJ2-3, the V gene TRBV7-2, with no clear D. Deletions cut 3 bases from V and 4 bases from J, with 5 bases between. The CDR3 runs 12 residues. CDR1 and CDR2 from the germline V gene are SGHTA and FQGNSA. The CDR3 DNA reads as TGTGCCAGCAGCTTTTTTCCAGATACGCAGTATTTT. Protein: CASSFFPDTQYF.

This chain joins TRBV5-1 and TRBJ2-6; no definite D call. CDR1 and CDR2 from the germline V gene are SGHRS and YFSETQ. The CDR3 totals 13 residues. V was clipped by 0 bases and J by 10 bases, with 8 bases between them. The CDR3 spells CASSLAVENVLTF. The CDR3 DNA is TGCGCCAGCAGCTTGGCGGTCGAGAACGTCCTGACTTTC.

The chain has TRBV2 and TRBJ2-7, with 8 bases identical to TRBD1. V was pared by 9 bases and J by 5 bases, with 3 bases of the junction left unmatched. Germline V CDR1 and CDR2: SNHLY, FYNNEI. CDR3 size: 11 residues. The CDR3 sequence is CASRQGNEQYF. The CDR3, as DNA: TGTGCCAGTAGACAGGGGAACGAGCAGTACTTC.

The chain combines TRBV3-1 (or the pseudogene TRBV3-2) with TRBJ2-5, with 12 bases matching TRBD2. Trimming cost V 4 bases and J 0 bases; bases outside gene matches: 3. The CDR3 extends over 16 amino acids. Germline CDR1 reads LGHDT; CDR2 reads YNNKEL (reference sequence). The CDR3 DNA reads TGTGCCAGCAGCCCCTGGACTAGCGGGGACCAAGAGACCCAGTACTTC. Translated: CASSPWTSGDQETQYF.

This clone was seen only once. The CDR3 spells CASSPGQGINDEQYF. CDR3 DNA sequence: TGCGCCAGCAGCCCGGGACAGGGAATTAACGACGAGCAGTACTTC. V gene TRBV5-1 combines with J gene TRBJ2-7; 9 bases agree with TRBD1. Germline trimming cut 4 bases from V and 5 bases from J; bases unmatched to any gene: 10. Germline lookup yields CDR1 SGHRS and CDR2 YFSETQ. The CDR3 is 15 residues long.

This clone has a single count. The chain links TRBV5-6 to TRBJ2-3, with D tentatively TRBD2 (6 bases). In germline, CDR1 is SGHDT, CDR2 YYEEEE. The germline V and J ends were trimmed by 4 bases and 3 bases, with 24 bases remaining between them. The CDR3 spans 18 residues. Here the CDR3 reads CASSSPSAGTGLTDTQYF. As DNA, the CDR3 is TGTGCCAGCAGCAGCCCAAGCGCAGGGACTGGTTTGACAGATACGCAGTATTTT.

The V gene is TRBV19, the J gene TRBJ1-5; a possible D gene is TRBD1 (5 bases). Germline values: CDR1 LNHDA, CDR2 SQIVND (reference sequence). Trimming left V 10 bases short and J 5 bases short, with 18 bases between. There are 14 residues in the CDR3. As DNA, the CDR3 is TGTGCCACTACAAGGGACCTGACCTATCAGCCCCAGCATTTT. This codes for CATTRDLTYQPQHF. Variable domain in full (rest from reference TRBV19 and TRBJ1-5): DGGITQSPKYLFRKEGQNVTLSCEQNLNHDAMYWYRQDPGQGLRLIYYSQIVNDFQKGDIAEGYSVSREKKESFPLTVTSAQKNPTAFYLCATTRDLTYQPQHFGDGTRLSIL.

This clone was detected a few times. The chain employs TRBV11-2 and TRBJ2-7, with TRBD2 identical over 9 bases. The CDR3 totals 17 residues. J gave up 5 bases and V 1 base, and 12 bases lay outside the gene matches. CDR1 is SGHAT and CDR2 is FQNNGV in the germline V gene. Written as DNA, the CDR3 is TGTGCCAGCAGCTTAGTCTGGCGGGGGGGTTCAGTCCACGAGCAGTACTTC. It translates to CASSLVWRGGSVHEQYF.

This clone was counted a few times. The chain combines TRBV5-1 with TRBJ2-7; D is undetermined. This CDR3 is 12 amino acids long. Germline CDR1 is SGHRS and CDR2 is YFSETQ. The germline V and J ends were trimmed by 4 bases and 5 bases, with 10 bases remaining between them. The CDR3 coding sequence is TGCGCCAGCAGCCCCGGAAGGGACGAGCAGTACTTC. Protein: CASSPGRDEQYF.

This clone was counted a few times. V usage is TRBV18 and J usage is TRBJ1-1; D unclear. CDR3 length: 13 residues. The V end lost 5 bases, the J end lost 1 base, and 8 bases lay between the germline ends. Germline values: CDR1 KGHSH, CDR2 LQKENI. CDR3 sequence reads: CASSSQANTEAFF. CDR3 sequence (DNA): TGTGCCAGCTCATCCCAGGCGAACACTGAAGCTTTCTTT.

The rearrangement uses TRBV13 and TRBJ1-1; D unclear. Germline loops: CDR1 PRHDT, CDR2 FYEKMQ (reference sequence). Trimming left V 5 bases short and J 1 base short, with 11 bases between. The CDR3 length is 14 residues. Here the CDR3 DNA reads TGTGCCAGCAGCCCCGCCGGTACGAACACTGAAGCTTTCTTT. Amino acids: CASSPAGTNTEAFF.

The V gene is TRBV9, the J gene TRBJ2-1, with D perhaps being TRBD1 or TRBD2 (6 bases each). The CDR3 runs 13 residues. The germline V gene encodes CDR1 SGDLS and CDR2 YYNGEE. Trimming pared 6 bases from V and 7 bases from J, leaving 14 bases between. CDR3 loop: CASTQRGENEQFF. The CDR3 DNA follows: TGTGCCAGCACCCAGAGGGGGGAGAATGAGCAGTTCTTC.

The chain employs TRBV2 and TRBJ2-1; 7 bases are shared with TRBD2. Trimming at V came to 6 bases and at J to 1 base, leaving 18 bases not matched to a gene. CDR3 length: 19 residues. Germline V gene lookup returns CDR1 SNHLY and CDR2 FYNNEI. The CDR3: CASRGTGRGSLWSYNEQFF. Written as DNA, the CDR3 is TGTGCCAGCAGGGGGACGGGGCGGGGGAGCCTCTGGTCCTACAATGAGCAGTTCTTC.

The V and J genes are TRBV6-5 and TRBJ1-4, with D unclear. Germline lookup yields CDR1 MNHEY and CDR2 SVGAGI. The CDR3 covers 15 residues. V gave up 6 bases and J gave up 0 bases, with 11 bases separating them. The CDR3 sequence is CASRVSGSTNEKLFF. CDR3 bases: TGTGCCAGCAGGGTGTCAGGCTCAACTAATGAAAAACTGTTTTTT.

This chain connects TRBV14 to TRBJ1-2; D may be TRBD1 (5 bases). This CDR3 region has 13 residues. The germline V gene has CDR1 SGHDN and CDR2 FVKESK. The V end lost 4 bases, the J end lost 5 bases, and 11 bases lay between the germline ends. The CDR3 DNA sequence: TGTGCCAGCAGCCCGGACACTTATTATGGCTACACCTTC. It specifies CASSPDTYYGYTF.

The chain is built from TRBV19 and TRBJ1-6; TRBD1 matches at 9 bases. With 3 bases clipped from V and 4 bases from J, the junction kept 1 base outside the gene matches. Germline CDR1 reads LNHDA; CDR2 reads SQIVND (reference sequence). This CDR3 contains 15 residues. CDR3 sequence (DNA): TGTGCCAGTAGTATCGGGACAGGGTATAATTCACCCCTCCACTTT. Its protein is CASSIGTGYNSPLHF.

This clone was observed once. The same CDR3 is also encoded by other DNA sequences in this sample. This chain connects TRBV21-1 to TRBJ2-7; the table's D call of TRBD2 was not tested on the DNA. TRBV21-1 is given as a pseudogene. The CDR3 is 23 amino acids. CDR3 region: CASSRGRVRAGVSQGKSGYEQYF. DNA for the CDR3: TGTGCCAGCAGCCGAGGGAGGGTTCGGGCCGGGGTCTCCCAAGGGAAATCGGGCTACGAGCAGTACTTC.

This rearrangement joins TRBV7-9 to TRBJ2-5; possible D gene TRBD1, 5 bases. Trimming pared 7 bases from V and 4 bases from J, leaving 13 bases between. Germline CDR1 and CDR2: SEHNR and FQNEAQ (reference sequence). The CDR3 totals 13 residues. The CDR3 DNA is TGTGCCAGCACCCCTCAGCAGGGAGAGACCCAGTACTTC. Translation gives CASTPQQGETQYF.

V and J are TRBV30 and TRBJ1-4; D uncertain. From germline, CDR1 is GTSNPN and CDR2 SVGIG (reference sequence). Trimming pared 4 bases from V and 12 bases from J, leaving 18 bases between. This CDR3 spans 13 amino acids. CDR3 DNA sequence: TGTGCCTGGACGCCGATTGGGATAGGTGAACTGTTTTTT. Protein sequence: CAWTPIGIGELFF.

The chain carries TRBV7-3 and TRBJ2-2; D gene uncertain. CDR3 length: 14 amino acids. Trimming removed 5 bases at V and 6 bases at J, with 13 bases between. Germline V gene sequence: CDR1 SGHTA, CDR2 FQGTGA. CDR3 protein: CASSLDRAAGELFF. The CDR3 nucleotides read TGTGCCAGCAGCCTCGATCGGGCGGCCGGGGAGCTGTTTTTT.

The V gene is TRBV6-1, the J gene TRBJ2-7; a possible D gene is TRBD1 (6 bases). The CDR3 consists of 16 residues. Germline-derived CDR1 and CDR2 are MNHNS and SASEGT. The V gene lost 4 bases and the J gene lost 5 bases, with 21 bases spanning the gap. Here the CDR3 reads CASSAWAGTLSHEQYF. The CDR3 DNA follows: TGTGCCAGCAGTGCCTGGGCCGGGACACTGAGCCACGAGCAGTACTTC.